Sequencing of this T cell receptor beta chain was carried out in a study of blood T cell repertoires in COVID-19. At the level of the study: The origin of the acute and convalescent COVID-19 samples was the United States, Italy and Spain. The analysed material was cDNA or gDNA that came from T cells, B-cell-depleted T cells, or PBMCs.

V lost 4 bases, J lost 7 bases, and 9 bases stayed unmatched. Germline values: CDR1 LGHDT, CDR2 YNNKEL (reference sequence). The CDR3 runs 14 residues. Some clones are missing from TCRdb's copy, which holds only in-frame ones; the method was immunoSEQ multiplex PCR. The sample has some 40,000 clones, 75% to 90% seen once. The chain has TRBV3-1 (or the pseudogene TRBV3-2) and TRBJ1-1, with TRBD1 matching over 7 bases. Sequencing used peripheral blood. The sequence was obtained from a man between 65 and 79 years old with acute or convalescent COVID-19. The CDR3 region has the DNA TGTGCCAGCAGCCCTACAGGGGCGTACGGTGAAGCTTTCTTT. This encodes CASSPTGAYGEAFF.